Below are 11 T cell receptor beta chains sequenced from a single sample in a study of fetal regulatory T cell absence and autoimmunity. Sequencing used immunoSEQ multiplex PCR; TCRdb keeps in-frame clones, though not all of them. The sample lists around 100,000 clones, 72% occurring once. The sample comprised pancreas tissue. These receptors all come from a male donor with IPEX syndrome.

The V call is TRBV4-1, the J call TRBJ2-7, with D perhaps matching TRBD2 (6 bases). This CDR3 is built from 15 residues. Germline CDR1 reads MGHRA; CDR2 reads YSYEKL. Trimming took 0 bases from V and 3 from J, leaving 12 bases between them. The CDR3 loop is CASSQDWQEGYEQYF. The CDR3, as DNA: TGCGCCAGCAGCCAAGATTGGCAGGAGGGCTACGAGCAGTACTTC.

The rearrangement links TRBV25-1 to TRBJ1-2; TRBD1 agrees at 7 bases. CDR3 size: 14 residues. The J segment lost 7 bases and the V segment lost 3 bases, leaving 8 bases of the junction unmatched. The germline V gene has CDR1 MGHDK and CDR2 SYGVNS. The CDR3 spells CASSDSPGQFGYTF. Here the CDR3 DNA reads TGTGCCAGCAGTGACTCCCCGGGACAGTTTGGCTACACCTTC.

J is TRBJ2-1 and V is TRBV6-5; D might be TRBD1 (5 bases). Germline CDR1 reads MNHEY; CDR2 reads SVGAGI. V was trimmed by 0 bases and J by 8 bases, leaving 17 bases between them. The CDR3 has 16 residues. The DNA for the CDR3 is TGTGCCAGCAGTTACTCGGGAAAGGGGCTTTTGGATGAGCAGTTCTTC. Protein sequence: CASSYSGKGLLDEQFF.

The genes are TRBV2 and TRBJ2-5, with TRBD2 identical over 14 bases. Trimming cost V 10 bases and J 3 bases; bases outside gene matches: 7. CDR3 length: 15 residues. Per germline, CDR1 SNHLY and CDR2 FYNNEI. The CDR3: CATLTSGGAEETQYF. Written as DNA, the CDR3 is TGTGCCACCTTGACTAGCGGGGGGGCGGAAGAGACCCAGTACTTC.

The genes are TRBV15 and TRBJ2-7; TRBD2 matches 12 bases. CDR1 is LNHNV and CDR2 is YYDKDF in the germline V gene (reference sequence). Trimming took 3 bases from V and 5 from J; bases not matched to a gene: 5. The CDR3 covers 15 residues. CDR3 bases: TGTGCCACCAGCAGGTCCCTAGCGGGGGGGAACGAGCAGTACTTC. This sequence encodes CATSRSLAGGNEQYF.

This rearrangement joins TRBV10-2 to TRBJ2-1; the D gene is possibly TRBD2 (6 bases). Trimming removed 6 bases from V and 10 bases from J, with 10 bases in between. CDR1 and CDR2 from the germline V gene are WSHSY and SAAADI. The CDR3 runs to 11 residues. The CDR3 loop reads CASREGREQFF. CDR3 nucleotide sequence: TGCGCCAGCAGGGAGGGGAGGGAGCAGTTCTTC.

The chain links TRBV11-2 to TRBJ2-3; tentatively, D is TRBD2 (6 bases). V lost 2 bases and J 0 bases, leaving 12 bases between the germline ends. This CDR3 contains 16 residues. CDR1 is SGHAT and CDR2 is FQNNGV in the germline V gene. CDR3 DNA sequence: TGTGCCAGCAGCTTACCCCCAGCGGGTAGCACAGATACGCAGTATTTT. It is translated as CASSLPPAGSTDTQYF.

The rearrangement links TRBV29-1 to TRBJ2-1; 13 bases are a match to TRBD2. The V gene's germline CDR1 is SQVTM and CDR2 ANQGSEA. V was pared by 6 bases and J by 4 bases, with 3 bases of the junction left unmatched. The CDR3 contains 14 residues. CDR3 sequence reads: CSVAGLAGYNEQFF. DNA of the CDR3: TGCAGCGTCGCGGGACTAGCGGGGTACAATGAGCAGTTCTTC.

The rearrangement uses TRBV29-1 and TRBJ2-5, with 8 bases identical to TRBD2. CDR3 length: 15 amino acids. Per the germline V gene, CDR1 is SQVTM and CDR2 is ANQGSEA. V lost 3 bases and J lost 1; bases outside the gene matches: 7. The CDR3 loop is CSVEYSGVRQETQYF. The CDR3 DNA reads as TGCAGCGTTGAGTATAGCGGGGTACGCCAAGAGACCCAGTACTTC.

The chain recombines TRBV7-9 with TRBJ2-7; no definite D call. The CDR3 spans 17 residues. Looked up from germline, CDR1 is SEHNR and CDR2 is FQNEAQ (reference sequence). V shed 1 base and J shed 0 bases, with 16 bases lying between them. The CDR3 protein is CASSLESRPDYSYEQYF. The CDR3 DNA reads TGTGCCAGCAGCTTAGAAAGTAGGCCGGATTACTCCTACGAGCAGTACTTC.

This chain links TRBV6-1 with TRBJ2-2; 10 bases match TRBD2. The CDR3 covers 15 residues. The germline V gene encodes CDR1 MNHNS and CDR2 SASEGT. With 5 bases clipped from V and 4 bases from J, the junction kept 4 bases outside the gene matches. CDR3 bases: TGTGCCAGCAGTTTTAGCGGGAGGCCCACCGGGGAGCTGTTTTTT. This encodes CASSFSGRPTGELFF.